This TCR beta chain derives from a study of shared clonotypes between healthy human individuals (dated by TCRdb to the early 2020s). Background on the whole study: A few men and two women, aged 18 to 49 years, made up the cohort. For each donor, CD4 naive and CD4 memory were each run on three plates, CD8 naive on two plates, and CD8 memory on one plate. To estimate repertoire size and how much clonotypes are shared between individuals, the study performed deep sequencing of blood TCR repertoires from a few healthy adults. To increase sequencing depth and limit assay-specific biases, TCR repertoire library preparation and sequencing were carried out by different laboratories using diverse techniques. Per donor, leukapheresis produced somewhere between about 0.94 and 9 billion PBMCs. Overall study outcomes, separate from this receptor: Pairwise subsampling led to the expectation that sequencing depth would affect the degree of clonotype sharing among donors. Naive subsets generally had larger estimated clonotype richness than memory subsets did. Sampling was limited to blood, and TCR repertoires in tissue likely differ from TCR repertoires in blood. Because the study included only a small number of donors, the genetic and exposure-history diversity represented was limited. When a handful of donors were compared, the shared fraction of clonotypes was 5% to 6.5% for naive CD4, over 3% for naive CD8, 2% to 2.5% for memory CD4, and 0.35% to 0.4% for memory CD8. Rarefaction of sorted-subset datasets indicated incomplete sequencing despite the large sequencing depth. Clonotypes shared by all four sorted-subset donors showed higher generation probabilities than non-shared clonotypes.

Healthy HIV-negative adults with no recently reported acute infections or vaccinations were included as donors. All donors were Caucasian adults living in Nashville, Tennessee, USA. Magnetic negative selection was used to enrich CD4+ T cells, after which naive cells were positively selected on CD45RA and the negative fraction became the memory subset. Blood was collected by leukapheresis, and PBMCs were isolated by Ficoll-Histopaque density gradient centrifugation and then cryopreserved in liquid nitrogen vapor phase. Purity and quantity of every magnetically sorted T cell population were checked by analytical flow cytometry. Genomic DNA was isolated from every sorted fraction and measured by UV absorbance on a Nanodrop 2000c. Using the deep immunoSEQ assay, TCR CDR3 regions were amplified from genomic DNA by multiplex PCR. Extracted genomic DNA from each cell subset was distributed evenly across all wells of several immunoSEQ 96-well plates, and each plate was treated as a replicate. For sorted subsets, each replicate PCR was loaded with around 220 ng genomic DNA, equivalent to 32,000 or so T cell genomes. The purified libraries were quantified using a Qubit 3.0 fluorometer, sized with a Bioanalyzer 2100, and then quantified again using the KAPA Library Quantification kit. Every immunoSEQ 96-well plate was sequenced on a dedicated single-read 150-cycle Illumina NextSeq 550 flow cell. Per the original workflow: Because the immunoSEQ output included only junctional sequences and no quality scores, the filtering could not be the same as the filtering used for full-length reads. Sequences were annotated with PyIR, a Python wrapper for IgBLAST v1.9, using IMGT germline references to assign V/J genes and CDR3. Reads with weak V/J assignments (E-value above 1e-6), missing CDR3, stop codons, out-of-frame junctions, or ambiguous translated residues were removed. A V3J clonotype was defined by an identical inferred V gene, J gene, and CDR3 amino acid sequence. To compute the percentage overlap between repertoires, the number of shared unique clonotypes was divided by the size of the smaller repertoire. RTK rarefaction, the Chao1 estimator, and Recon v2.1 estimates of unobserved clonotypes were used to assess repertoire richness. Generation probabilities were computed with OLGA for all TCRbeta clonotypes obtained by the gDNA method from several donors. This is the immuneACCESS table as TCRdb keeps it, with only in-frame sequences that have V and J called. A part of the clones is gone; compared with another copy, unresolved V genes explain less than half, and the rest is unexplained. The DNA gave D and trimming, while V, J and clone size come from that table. This sample holds some 300,000 clones; around 79% were observed only once. More than 9% of the sample comes from the top ten.

Trimming removed 2 bases from V and 13 bases from J; the gene matches leave 7 bases unexplained. Including the terminal cysteine and phenylalanine, the CDR3 comprises 13 residues. CDR3 DNA only is kept here, 39 bases in frame from base 1. CDR1 MRHNA and CDR2 SNTAGT are derived from the germline V gene. This clone was found once. Its antigen target is currently unknown. Per-nucleotide qualities are absent, and no much larger clonotype sits a single base away. The source of this sequence is a man aged 25-40 years in good health. The sample was memory CD4+ T cells sorted from blood. The meaning of the sample's cell subset or site label: CD45RA-negative fraction. The rearranged chain carries TRBV6-4 and TRBJ2-1, with TRBD2 identical over 8 junction bases. CDR3 loop: CASSDVSGSLQFF. The DNA is as follows: TGTGCCAGCAGTGACGTGAGCGGGAGCCTCCAGTTCTTC.